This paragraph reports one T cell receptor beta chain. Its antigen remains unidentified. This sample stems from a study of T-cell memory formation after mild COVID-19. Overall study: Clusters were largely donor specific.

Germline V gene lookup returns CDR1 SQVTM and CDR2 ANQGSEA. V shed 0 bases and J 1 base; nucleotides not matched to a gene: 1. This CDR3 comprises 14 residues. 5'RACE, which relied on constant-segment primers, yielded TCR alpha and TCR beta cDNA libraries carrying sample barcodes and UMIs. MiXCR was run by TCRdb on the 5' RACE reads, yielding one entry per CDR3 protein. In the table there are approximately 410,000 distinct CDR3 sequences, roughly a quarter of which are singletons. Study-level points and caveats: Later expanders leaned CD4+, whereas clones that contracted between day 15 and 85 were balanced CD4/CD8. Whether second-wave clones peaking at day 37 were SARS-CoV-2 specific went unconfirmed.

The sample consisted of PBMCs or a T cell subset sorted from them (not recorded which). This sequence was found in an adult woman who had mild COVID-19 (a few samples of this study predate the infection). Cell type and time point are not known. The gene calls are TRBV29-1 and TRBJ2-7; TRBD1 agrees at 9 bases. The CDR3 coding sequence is TGCAGCGTTGAAGAAGGGACAGGGTCCTACGAGCAGTACTTC. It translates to CSVEEGTGSYEQYF.